Listed below are T cell receptor beta chains from one sample, sequenced in a study of blood T cell repertoires in COVID-19. Some clones are missing from TCRdb's copy, which holds only in-frame ones; the method was immunoSEQ multiplex PCR. The sample records 200,000 to 300,000 clones, around 80% being singletons. What was sequenced was peripheral blood. These receptors all stem from a man aged 35 to 55 who had recovered from COVID-19. Each CDR3 is given with its conserved first and last residue. The D gene is left open where the match is weak. The size field is filled for only some rows; it gives once, few, many or a size class.

d_gene: NA
j_gene: TRBJ1-1
v_gene: TRBV6-5
abundance: NA
CDR3nt: TGTGCCAGCAGTTACTCGACCAGGGGAAGCACTGAAGCTTTCTTT
CDR3aa: CASSYSTRGSTEAFF

d_gene: NA
j_gene: TRBJ2-1
v_gene: TRBV24-1
abundance: NA
CDR3nt: TGTGCCACCAGTGACCAAAGGACAGCTGGCAACAATGAGCAGTTCTTC
CDR3aa: CATSDQRTAGNNEQFF

d_gene: NA
j_gene: TRBJ2-1
v_gene: TRBV5-1
abundance: NA
CDR3nt: TGCGCCAGCAGCTCGCCAGACAGGGTTTTTCGGGAGGGGAGTTACAATGAGCAGTTCTTC
CDR3aa: CASSSPDRVFREGSYNEQFF

d_gene: TRBD2
j_gene: TRBJ2-1
v_gene: TRBV29-1
abundance: NA
CDR3nt: TGCAGCGTTGCATACCGACTAGCGGGAGACAATGAGCAGTTCTTC
CDR3aa: CSVAYRLAGDNEQFF

d_gene: NA
j_gene: TRBJ1-5
v_gene: TRBV23-1
abundance: NA
CDR3nt: TGCGCCAGCACCCCGGGACAATCGAGGCAGCCCCAGCATTTT
CDR3aa: CASTPGQSRQPQHF

d_gene: NA
j_gene: TRBJ2-7
v_gene: TRBV5-1
abundance: NA
CDR3nt: TGCGCCAGCAGCTTGGGTTACAGCTCCTACGAGCAGTACTTC
CDR3aa: CASSLGYSSYEQYF

d_gene: TRBD1
j_gene: TRBJ1-2
v_gene: TRBV5-4
abundance: NA
CDR3nt: TGTGCCAGCAGCCTGCGGTCGGGACAGGGGAGCTATGGCTACACCTTC
CDR3aa: CASSLRSGQGSYGYTF

d_gene: NA
j_gene: TRBJ1-5
v_gene: TRBV4-3
abundance: NA
CDR3nt: TGCGCCAGCAGCCAAGATCCGGCAGGGCCTCAGCCCCAGCATTTT
CDR3aa: CASSQDPAGPQPQHF

d_gene: TRBD1
j_gene: TRBJ2-5
v_gene: TRBV5-1
abundance: NA
CDR3nt: TGCGCCAGCAGCTTCCGGACAGGGGGGTCAGAGACCCAGTACTTC
CDR3aa: CASSFRTGGSETQYF

d_gene: NA
j_gene: TRBJ1-4
v_gene: TRBV27
abundance: NA
CDR3nt: TGTGCCAGCACCCACCGGACAGCCGCTAGGGAAAAACTGTTTTTT
CDR3aa: CASTHRTAAREKLFF

d_gene: NA
j_gene: TRBJ1-2
v_gene: TRBV6-1
abundance: NA
CDR3nt: TGTGCCAGCAGGGAAGGACAAAGTAGTTTGTATGGCTACACCTTC
CDR3aa: CASREGQSSLYGYTF

d_gene: NA
j_gene: TRBJ1-1
v_gene: TRBV14
abundance: NA
CDR3nt: TGTGCCAGCATCCCATTACAGGTGAACACTGAAGCTTTCTTT
CDR3aa: CASIPLQVNTEAFF

d_gene: NA
j_gene: TRBJ1-5
v_gene: TRBV29-1
abundance: NA
CDR3nt: TGCAGCGTTGTGTCGGGGATCAATCAGCCCCAGCATTTT
CDR3aa: CSVVSGINQPQHF

d_gene: NA
j_gene: TRBJ1-2
v_gene: TRBV30
abundance: NA
CDR3nt: TGTGCCTGGAGTCCCGGGACAATTGGCTACACCTTC
CDR3aa: CAWSPGTIGYTF

d_gene: NA
j_gene: TRBJ1-2
v_gene: TRBV5-5
abundance: NA
CDR3nt: TGTGCCAGCAGCTTGATGGCAGGGCTTAGCTATGGCTACACCTTC
CDR3aa: CASSLMAGLSYGYTF

d_gene: NA
j_gene: TRBJ2-3
v_gene: TRBV12-3/TRBV12-4
abundance: NA
CDR3nt: TGTGCCAGCAGTTCCCCGGCGGGTACGCAGTATTTT
CDR3aa: CASSSPAGTQYF

d_gene: TRBD2
j_gene: TRBJ2-5
v_gene: TRBV5-1
abundance: once
CDR3nt: TGCGCCAGCAGCCCATGGGGACTAGCGGGGGGCATACAAGAGACCCAGTACTTC
CDR3aa: CASSPWGLAGGIQETQYF

d_gene: NA
j_gene: TRBJ2-7
v_gene: TRBV27
abundance: NA
CDR3nt: TGTGCCAGCAGTTTGACTAGATTTTCCGAGCAGTACTTC
CDR3aa: CASSLTRFSEQYF

d_gene: TRBD2
j_gene: TRBJ2-7
v_gene: TRBV11-2
abundance: NA
CDR3nt: TGTGCCAGCACCAGACTAGCGGGGATCTACGAGCAGTACTTC
CDR3aa: CASTRLAGIYEQYF

d_gene: TRBD1
j_gene: TRBJ1-1
v_gene: TRBV7-9
abundance: NA
CDR3nt: TGTGCCAGCAGCTTATTAGGGGGCTCCGCTGAAGCTTTCTTT
CDR3aa: CASSLLGGSAEAFF

d_gene: TRBD2
j_gene: TRBJ2-6
v_gene: TRBV28
abundance: NA
CDR3nt: TGTGCCAGCAGTTTATGGGGAGGGTCTGGGGCCAACGTCCTGACTTTC
CDR3aa: CASSLWGGSGANVLTF

d_gene: TRBD2
j_gene: TRBJ2-1
v_gene: TRBV4-1
abundance: NA
CDR3nt: TGCGCCAGCAGCCAGGATAAAGCGGGGTCCTACAATGAGCAGTTCTTC
CDR3aa: CASSQDKAGSYNEQFF

d_gene: TRBD1
j_gene: TRBJ2-7
v_gene: TRBV5-1
abundance: NA
CDR3nt: TGCGCCAGCAGCTCCGGGACAGGGGTTTACGAGCAGTACTTC
CDR3aa: CASSSGTGVYEQYF

d_gene: NA
j_gene: TRBJ2-1
v_gene: TRBV24-1
abundance: NA
CDR3nt: TGTGCCACCAGTGACCTTGCTGGCAGGGCCCGGATGGGGCAGTTCTTC
CDR3aa: CATSDLAGRARMGQFF

d_gene: NA
j_gene: TRBJ1-4
v_gene: TRBV24-1
abundance: NA
CDR3nt: TGTGCCACCAGAATCCATACCCGCGGCACTAATGAAAAACTGTTTTTT
CDR3aa: CATRIHTRGTNEKLFF

d_gene: NA
j_gene: TRBJ2-5
v_gene: TRBV18
abundance: NA
CDR3nt: TGTGCCAGCTCCGACGGAGGGATCGAAGAGACCCAGTACTTC
CDR3aa: CASSDGGIEETQYF

d_gene: NA
j_gene: TRBJ1-1
v_gene: TRBV19
abundance: few
CDR3nt: TGTGCCAGTAGCCCAAGCTTTGGACAGACGAACACTGAAGCTTTCTTT
CDR3aa: CASSPSFGQTNTEAFF

d_gene: TRBD1
j_gene: TRBJ1-1
v_gene: TRBV2
abundance: NA
CDR3nt: TGTGCCAGCAGTGAATTTGGGACAGGGGGGGGACTCACTGAAGCTTTCTTT
CDR3aa: CASSEFGTGGGLTEAFF